The following is a TCR beta chain sequence with its context. These data originate in a study of STAT5B mutations in CD4+ large granular lymphocyte leukemia. Assay: immunoSEQ multiplex PCR; the TCRdb copy retains only in-frame clones and omits some. The sample lists some 30,000 clones; just under 75% were seen once. The CDR3 is 13 residues long. Germline V gene lookup returns CDR1 SGHRS and CDR2 YFSETQ. V gave up 0 bases and J gave up 3 bases, with 7 bases separating them. This TCR was sampled from a human donor in good health. The V and J genes are TRBV5-1 and TRBJ2-7; no clear D gene. The sample taken for sequencing was CD4+ T cells from blood buffy coats. The CDR3 nucleotides read TGCGCCAGCAGCTTGGCCGGGTTCTACGAGCAGTACTTC. Translating it yields CASSLAGFYEQYF.